The clone carrying this T cell receptor (beta chain) was detected only a few times. The antigen is undetermined. The CDR3 runs to 15 residues. Trimming took off 1 base at V and 5 bases at J, with 15 bases between the two ends. The germline gives CDR1 SGHRS, CDR2 YFSETQ. This sample was included in a study of human T cells and chemical hapten exposure. TCRdb re-called the RACE reads through MiXCR, storing one row per CDR3 protein. The data show some 200,000 distinct CDR3 sequences, with approximately 20% seen just once and about 6.7% held by the top ten. Noted time point: patch test 1, 2 weeks after DPC sensitization. This sample's treatment: therapeutic diphenylcyclopropenone sensitization with weekly scalp DPC. Non-pregnant alopecia patients aged 18 to 70, suitable for DPC therapy. Study conclusions and caveats: Having alopecia, donors may respond immunologically unlike healthy people. Expanded TCR counts at PT1 were positively correlated with the patch test score.

The sample was whole blood, taken in connection with sensitization to the hapten diphenylcyclopropenone (DPC). This rearrangement joins TRBV5-1 to TRBJ2-5, with a tentative D call TRBD1 (6 bases). This sequence was found in a woman aged 45-65 years with alopecia areata. Some clones in this sample may be carry-over from other donors' samples. The CDR3 nucleotides read TGCGCCAGCAGCTTGTCACAGGGAGAATGGGAGACCCAGTACTTC. Encoded protein: CASSLSQGEWETQYF.